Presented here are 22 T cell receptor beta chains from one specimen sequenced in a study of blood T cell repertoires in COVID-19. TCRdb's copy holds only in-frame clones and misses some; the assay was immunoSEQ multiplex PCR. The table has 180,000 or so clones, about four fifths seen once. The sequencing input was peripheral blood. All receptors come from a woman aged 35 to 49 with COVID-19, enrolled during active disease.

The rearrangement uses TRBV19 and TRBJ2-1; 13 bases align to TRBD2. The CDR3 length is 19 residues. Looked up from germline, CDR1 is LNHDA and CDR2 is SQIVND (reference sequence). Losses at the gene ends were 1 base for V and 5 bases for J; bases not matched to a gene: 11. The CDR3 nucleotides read TGTGCCAGTAGTATAGTAGGGGGACTAGCGGGAATCCCAGACAATGAGCAGTTCTTC. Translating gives CASSIVGGLAGIPDNEQFF.

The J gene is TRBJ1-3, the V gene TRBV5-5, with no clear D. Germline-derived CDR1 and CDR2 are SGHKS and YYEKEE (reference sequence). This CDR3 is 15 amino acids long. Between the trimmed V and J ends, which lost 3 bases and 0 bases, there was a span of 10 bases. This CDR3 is CASSSYVVSGNTIYF. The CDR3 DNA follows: TGTGCCAGCAGCTCCTACGTGGTCTCTGGAAACACCATATATTTT. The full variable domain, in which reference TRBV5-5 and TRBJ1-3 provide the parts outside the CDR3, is DAGVTQSPTHLIKTRGQQVTLRCSPISGHKSVSWYQQVLGQGPQFIFQYYEKEERGRGNFPDRFSARQFPNYSSELNVNALLLGDSALYLCASSSYVVSGNTIYFGEGSWLTVV.

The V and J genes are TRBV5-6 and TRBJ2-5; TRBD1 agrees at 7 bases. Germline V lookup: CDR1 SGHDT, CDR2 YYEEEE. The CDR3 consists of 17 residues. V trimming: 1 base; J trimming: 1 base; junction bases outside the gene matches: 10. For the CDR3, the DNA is TGTGCCAGCAGCTTGTTGTACGATGGGACAGCCCAAGAGACCCAGTACTTC. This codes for CASSLLYDGTAQETQYF. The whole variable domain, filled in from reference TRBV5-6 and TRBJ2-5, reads DAGVTQSPTHLIKTRGQQVTLRCSPKSGHDTVSWYQQALGQGPQFIFQYYEEEERQRGNFPDRFSGHQFPNYSSELNVNALLLGDSALYLCASSLLYDGTAQETQYFGPGTRLLVL.

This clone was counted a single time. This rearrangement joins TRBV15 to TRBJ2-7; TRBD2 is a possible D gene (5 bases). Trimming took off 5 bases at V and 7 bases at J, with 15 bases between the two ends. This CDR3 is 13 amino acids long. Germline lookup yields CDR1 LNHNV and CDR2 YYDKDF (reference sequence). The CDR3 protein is CATSPTEAVEQYF. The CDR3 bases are TGTGCCACCAGCCCTACGGAGGCGGTAGAGCAGTACTTC.

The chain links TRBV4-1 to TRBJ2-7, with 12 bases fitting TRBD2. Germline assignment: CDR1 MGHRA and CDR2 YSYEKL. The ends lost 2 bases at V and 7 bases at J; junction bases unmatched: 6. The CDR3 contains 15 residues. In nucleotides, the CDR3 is TGCGCCAGCAGCCAACCGGGACTAGCGGGTAAAGAGCAGTACTTC. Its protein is CASSQPGLAGKEQYF.

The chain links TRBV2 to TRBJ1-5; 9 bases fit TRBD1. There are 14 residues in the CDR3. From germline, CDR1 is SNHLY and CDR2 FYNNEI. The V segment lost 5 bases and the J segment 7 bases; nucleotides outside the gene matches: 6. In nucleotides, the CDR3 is TGTGCCAGCAGTACCACAGGGGGCGGCCAGCCCCAGCATTTT. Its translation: CASSTTGGGQPQHF. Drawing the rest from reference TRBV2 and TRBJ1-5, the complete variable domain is EPEVTQTPSHQVTQMGQEVILRCVPISNHLYFYWYRQILGQKVEFLVSFYNNEISEKSEIFDDQFSVERPDGSNFTLKIRSTKLEDSAMYFCASSTTGGGQPQHFGDGTRLSIL.

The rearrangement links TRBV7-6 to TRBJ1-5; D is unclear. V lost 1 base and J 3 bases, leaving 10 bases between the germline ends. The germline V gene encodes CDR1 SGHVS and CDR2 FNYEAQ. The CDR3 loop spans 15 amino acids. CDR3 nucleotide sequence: TGTGCCAGCAGCTTAGTCCGGGTCCTCAATCAGCCCCAGCATTTT. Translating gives CASSLVRVLNQPQHF.

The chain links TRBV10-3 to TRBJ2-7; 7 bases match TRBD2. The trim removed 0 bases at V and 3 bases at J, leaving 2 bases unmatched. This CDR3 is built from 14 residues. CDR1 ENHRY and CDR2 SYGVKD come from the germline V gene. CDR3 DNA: TGTGCCATCAGTGAGTCCGGGGGGAGCTACGAGCAGTACTTC. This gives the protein CAISESGGSYEQYF.

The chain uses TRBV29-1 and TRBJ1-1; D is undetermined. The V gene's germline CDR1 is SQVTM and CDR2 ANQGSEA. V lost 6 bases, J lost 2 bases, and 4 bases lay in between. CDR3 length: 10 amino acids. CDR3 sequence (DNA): TGCAGCGTAGCAAACACTGAAGCTTTCTTT. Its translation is CSVANTEAFF.

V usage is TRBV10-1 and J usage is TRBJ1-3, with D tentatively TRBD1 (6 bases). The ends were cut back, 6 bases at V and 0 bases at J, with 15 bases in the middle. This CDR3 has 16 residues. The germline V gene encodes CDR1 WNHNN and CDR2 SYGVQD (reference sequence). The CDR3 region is CASSGGRDNSGNTIYF. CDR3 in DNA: TGCGCCAGCAGCGGCGGCAGGGACAACTCTGGAAACACCATATATTTT.

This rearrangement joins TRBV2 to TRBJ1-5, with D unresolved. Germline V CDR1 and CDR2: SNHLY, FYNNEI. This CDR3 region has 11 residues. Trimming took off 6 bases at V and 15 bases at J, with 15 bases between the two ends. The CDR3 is CASRYEGARHF. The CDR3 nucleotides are TGTGCCAGCAGGTATGAGGGAGCCCGGCATTTT. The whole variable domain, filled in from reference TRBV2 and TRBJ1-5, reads EPEVTQTPSHQVTQMGQEVILRCVPISNHLYFYWYRQILGQKVEFLVSFYNNEISEKSEIFDDQFSVERPDGSNFTLKIRSTKLEDSAMYFCASRYEGARHFGDGTRLSIL.

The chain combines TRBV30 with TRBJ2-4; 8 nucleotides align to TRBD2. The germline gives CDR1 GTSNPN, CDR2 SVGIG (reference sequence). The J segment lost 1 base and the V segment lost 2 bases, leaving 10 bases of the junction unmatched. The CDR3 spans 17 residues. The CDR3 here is CAWSRVAGIRAKNIQYF. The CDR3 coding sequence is TGTGCCTGGAGTAGGGTAGCGGGAATTCGGGCCAAAAACATTCAGTACTTC.

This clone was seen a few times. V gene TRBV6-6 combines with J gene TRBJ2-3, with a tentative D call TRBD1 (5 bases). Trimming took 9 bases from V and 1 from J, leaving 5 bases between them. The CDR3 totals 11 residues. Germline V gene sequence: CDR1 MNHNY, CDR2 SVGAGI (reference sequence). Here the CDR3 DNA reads TGTGCCAGGACAGGCACAGATACGCAGTATTTT. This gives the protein CARTGTDTQYF.

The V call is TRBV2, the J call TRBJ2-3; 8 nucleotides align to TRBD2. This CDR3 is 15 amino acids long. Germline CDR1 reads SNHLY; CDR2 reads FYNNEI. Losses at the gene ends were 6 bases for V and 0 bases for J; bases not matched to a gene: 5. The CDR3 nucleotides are TGTGCCAGCAGATCAGCGGGGGCTAGCACAGATACGCAGTATTTT. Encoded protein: CASRSAGASTDTQYF.

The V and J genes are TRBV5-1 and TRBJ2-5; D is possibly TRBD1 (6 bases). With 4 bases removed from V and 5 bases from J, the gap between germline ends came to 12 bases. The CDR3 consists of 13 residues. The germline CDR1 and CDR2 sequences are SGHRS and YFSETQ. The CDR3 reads CASSPGTSETQYF. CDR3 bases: TGCGCCAGCAGCCCCGGGACATCGGAGACCCAGTACTTC.

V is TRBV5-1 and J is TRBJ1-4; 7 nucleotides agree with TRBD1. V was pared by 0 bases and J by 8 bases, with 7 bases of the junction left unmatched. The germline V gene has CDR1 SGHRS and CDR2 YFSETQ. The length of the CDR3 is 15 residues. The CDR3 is CASSLVGGAQEKLFF. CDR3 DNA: TGCGCCAGCAGCTTGGTAGGGGGCGCGCAAGAAAAACTGTTTTTT.

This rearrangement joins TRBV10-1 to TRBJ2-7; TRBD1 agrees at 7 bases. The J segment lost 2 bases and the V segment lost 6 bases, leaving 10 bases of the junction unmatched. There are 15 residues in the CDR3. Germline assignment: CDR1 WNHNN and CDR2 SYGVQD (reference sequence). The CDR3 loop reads CASSSDREYAYEQYF. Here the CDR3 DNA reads TGCGCCAGCAGCTCCGACAGGGAATATGCCTACGAGCAGTACTTC.

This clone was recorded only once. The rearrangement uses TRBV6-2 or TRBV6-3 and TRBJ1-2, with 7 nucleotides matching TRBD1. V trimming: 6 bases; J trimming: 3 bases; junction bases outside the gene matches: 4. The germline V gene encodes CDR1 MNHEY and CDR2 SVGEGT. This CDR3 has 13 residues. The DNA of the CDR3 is TGTGCCAGCAGCCAAGGGGGCTACTATGGCTACACCTTC. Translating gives CASSQGGYYGYTF.

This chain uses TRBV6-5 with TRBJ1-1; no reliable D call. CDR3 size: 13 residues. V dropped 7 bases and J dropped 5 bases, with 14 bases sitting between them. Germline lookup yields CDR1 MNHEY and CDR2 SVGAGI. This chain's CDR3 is CASISGIGTEAFF. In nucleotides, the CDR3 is TGTGCCAGCATCTCCGGGATAGGGACTGAAGCTTTCTTT.

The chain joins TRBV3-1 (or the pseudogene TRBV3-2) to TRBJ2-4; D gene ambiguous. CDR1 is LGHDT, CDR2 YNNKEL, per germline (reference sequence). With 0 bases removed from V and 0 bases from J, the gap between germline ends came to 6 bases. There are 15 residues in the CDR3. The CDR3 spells CASSQDVLAKNIQYF. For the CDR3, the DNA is TGTGCCAGCAGCCAAGACGTTCTAGCCAAAAACATTCAGTACTTC.

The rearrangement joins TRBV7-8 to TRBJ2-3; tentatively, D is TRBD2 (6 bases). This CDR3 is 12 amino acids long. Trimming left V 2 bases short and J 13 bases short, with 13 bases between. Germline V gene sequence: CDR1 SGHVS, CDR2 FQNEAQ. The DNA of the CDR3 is TGTGCCAGCAGCTTACCGCTAGCGCTGGAGTATTTT. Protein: CASSLPLALEYF. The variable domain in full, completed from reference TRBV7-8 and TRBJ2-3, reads GAGVSQSPRYKVAKRGQDVALRCDPISGHVSLFWYQQALGQGPEFLTYFQNEAQLDKSGLPSDRFFAERPEGSVSTLKIQRTQQEDSAVYLCASSLPLALEYFGPGTRLTVL.

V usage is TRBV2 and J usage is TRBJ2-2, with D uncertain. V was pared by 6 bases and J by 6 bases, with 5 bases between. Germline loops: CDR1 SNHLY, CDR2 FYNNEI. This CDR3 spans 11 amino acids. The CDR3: CASRHPGELFF. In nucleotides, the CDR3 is TGTGCCAGCAGACACCCCGGGGAGCTGTTTTTT.